Following are 25 T cell receptor beta chains from one sample sequenced in a study of Graves' ophthalmopathy and Graves' hyperthyroidism. RNA transcripts provided the template for amplifying TCR beta CDR3 regions. First-round RT-PCR with HTBI primers preceded a second-round multiplex PCR. TCRdb itself ran the multiplex PCR reads through MiXCR, one entry per CDR3 protein. Seen here are 350,000 or so distinct CDR3 sequences, 15% to 20% observed once, and the top ten hold 9% to 15%. Sample: peripheral blood. These receptors originate from an adult man with Graves' ophthalmopathy.

The chain combines TRBV11-2 with TRBJ2-7, with 8 bases that match TRBD2. V shed 5 bases, J shed 4 bases, and the junction held 22 bases outside the gene matches. CDR1 and CDR2 (germline): SGHAT, FQNNGV. The CDR3 sequence is 19 residues long. CDR3 DNA: TGTGCCAGCAGCCAAGAAGTGGGGGCAGTAGGCGGGAGGAGGTACGAGCAGTACTTC. Its protein product is CASSQEVGAVGGRRYEQYF.

This clonotype occurred many times. This chain links TRBV5-5 with TRBJ2-7; 7 bases align to TRBD1. Germline CDR1 is SGHKS and CDR2 is YYEKEE (reference sequence). J was trimmed by 1 base and V by 1 base; bases with no gene match: 5. This CDR3 is built from 15 residues. CDR3 residues: CASSLYRDSSYEQYF. The CDR3 DNA follows: TGTGCCAGCAGCTTGTACCGGGACAGTTCCTACGAGCAGTACTTC. The variable domain in full, completed from reference TRBV5-5 and TRBJ2-7, reads DAGVTQSPTHLIKTRGQQVTLRCSPISGHKSVSWYQQVLGQGPQFIFQYYEKEERGRGNFPDRFSARQFPNYSSELNVNALLLGDSALYLCASSLYRDSSYEQYFGPGTRLTVT.

This clonotype came up many times. This chain uses TRBV6-1 with TRBJ2-5; D unresolved. The V gene lost 6 bases and the J gene lost 2 bases, with 7 bases spanning the gap. This CDR3 contains 12 residues. CDR1 is MNHNS and CDR2 is SASEGT in the germline V gene. CDR3 bases: TGTGCCAGCAGAGAGAGACAAGAGACCCAGTACTTC. It is translated as CASRERQETQYF.

This clonotype was detected ten times or more. The chain is built from TRBV29-1 and TRBJ2-5, with D uncertain. The CDR3 has 13 amino acids. Per germline, CDR1 SQVTM and CDR2 ANQGSEA. The germline V and J ends were trimmed by 4 bases and 4 bases, with 13 bases remaining between them. This CDR3 reads CSVGGSGRETQYF. CDR3 bases: TGCAGCGTTGGTGGTTCCGGGCGAGAGACCCAGTACTTC.

This clonotype was observed at least ten times. The chain uses TRBV12-3 or TRBV12-4 and TRBJ1-5; D remains unclear. Trimming pared 3 bases from V and 3 bases from J, leaving 12 bases between. This CDR3 contains 15 residues. The CDR3 here is CASSLESTSNQPQHF. The CDR3 DNA reads TGTGCCAGCAGTTTGGAGTCCACCTCCAATCAGCCCCAGCATTTT.

This clonotype was seen repeatedly, ten times or more. The J gene is TRBJ2-7, the V gene TRBV12-3 or TRBV12-4, with no clear D. CDR3 length equals 15 residues. V lost 1 base and J 5 bases, leaving 15 bases between the germline ends. The CDR3 protein is CASSLDGTVRNEQYF. CDR3 nucleotide sequence: TGTGCCAGCAGTTTAGATGGCACGGTCCGGAACGAGCAGTACTTC.

This clonotype came up a few times. The chain employs TRBV19 and TRBJ1-2; 9 nucleotides agree with TRBD1. With V trimmed by 6 bases and J by 4 bases, 9 bases remained unmatched. In germline, CDR1 is LNHDA, CDR2 SQIVND (reference sequence). CDR3 length equals 15 residues. CDR3 loop: CASRTDGTGTYGYTF. The CDR3 nucleotides read TGTGCCAGTAGGACCGACGGGACAGGGACCTATGGCTACACCTTC.

This clonotype was counted at least ten times. The CDR3 carries no conserved terminal phenylalanine or tryptophan, so it likely arises from a read error. CDR3 loop: CASSLAEPPLVEQYL. CDR3 sequence (DNA): TGTGCCAGCAGCTTAGCGGAACCCCCTCTTGTCGAGCAGTACCTC. This rearrangement joins TRBV7-2 to TRBJ2-7; D unclear. The CDR3 runs 15 residues. V lost 0 bases to trimming and J lost 6 bases, with 15 bases between them. The germline V gene encodes CDR1 SGHTA and CDR2 FQGNSA.

This clonotype was recorded at least ten times. The chain uses TRBV20-1 and TRBJ1-6; possibly TRBD1 for D (6 bases). The CDR3 length is 15 residues. V shed 5 bases and J shed 0 bases, with 11 bases lying between them. CDR1 and CDR2 from the germline V gene are DFQATT and SNEGSKA (reference sequence). CDR3 DNA: TGCAGTGCTGAAGAACAGGGCTCCTATAATTCACCCCTCCACTTT. It yields the protein CSAEEQGSYNSPLHF.

This clonotype was detected only a few times. V and J are TRBV6-1 and TRBJ1-2, with 7 bases fitting TRBD1. The germline V gene has CDR1 MNHNS and CDR2 SASEGT. There are 14 residues in the CDR3. The trim removed 6 bases at V and 5 bases at J, leaving 9 bases unmatched. The CDR3 DNA reads TGTGCCAGCAGATCACAGGGGAATGTTTATGGCTACACCTTC. Amino acids: CASRSQGNVYGYTF.

Ten or more counts support this clonotype. The chain couples TRBV6-5 to TRBJ2-7; D is ambiguous. V dropped 0 bases and J dropped 3 bases, with 15 bases sitting between them. Germline values: CDR1 MNHEY, CDR2 SVGAGI. The CDR3 contains 16 residues. The CDR3 sequence: CASSYSIPYQGYEQYF. In DNA, the CDR3 is TGTGCCAGCAGTTACTCGATACCCTACCAAGGCTACGAGCAGTACTTC.

V and J are TRBV5-3 and TRBJ1-6; the D is unclear. TRBV5-3 is filed as an ORF, its function uncertain. V dropped 8 bases and J dropped 7 bases, with 16 bases sitting between them. This CDR3 comprises 14 residues. DNA for the CDR3: TGTGCCAGCAAGGTGGACGGGAAAAATTCACCCCTCCACTTT. It codes for CASKVDGKNSPLHF.

This clonotype was counted many times. This rearrangement joins TRBV12-3 or TRBV12-4 to TRBJ1-1; D gene ambiguous. Between the trimmed V and J ends, which lost 4 bases and 3 bases, there was a span of 6 bases. This CDR3 comprises 12 residues. The CDR3 sequence: CASSYYDTEAFF. Here the CDR3 DNA reads TGTGCCAGCAGTTATTACGACACTGAAGCTTTCTTT.

This clonotype was seen ten or more times. The chain uses TRBV12-3 or TRBV12-4 and TRBJ1-2; no definite D call. The CDR3 totals 14 residues. The V and J ends lost 5 bases and 2 bases respectively, with 12 bases between them. CDR3: CASSPRWGNYGYTF. In DNA form, the CDR3 reads TGTGCCAGCAGTCCTCGGTGGGGAAACTATGGCTACACCTTC.

This clonotype was recorded many times. The rearrangement joins TRBV5-1 to TRBJ2-7; no reliable D call. This CDR3 contains 14 residues. Germline values: CDR1 SGHRS, CDR2 YFSETQ. Trimming stripped 4 bases from V and 4 bases from J, with 15 bases between. This CDR3 reads CASSPVVGSYEQYF. The CDR3 DNA sequence: TGCGCCAGCAGCCCGGTAGTGGGGTCGTACGAGCAGTACTTC.

This clonotype was seen at least ten times. This chain joins TRBV13 and TRBJ1-6; 10 bases fit TRBD1. With 4 bases clipped from V and 12 bases from J, the junction kept 6 bases outside the gene matches. The CDR3 spans 14 residues. CDR1 and CDR2 (germline): PRHDT, FYEKMQ (reference sequence). This CDR3 is CASSSRDRGVPLHF. The CDR3, as DNA: TGTGCCAGCAGCTCCCGGGACAGGGGAGTACCCCTCCACTTT.

This clonotype was counted ten times or more. This rearrangement joins TRBV5-1 to TRBJ2-7, with TRBD1 matching 11 bases. J lost 6 bases, V lost 1 base, and 3 bases had no gene match. Germline CDR1 SGHRS, CDR2 YFSETQ. There are 14 residues in the CDR3. The CDR3 here is CASSLFGQGAEQYF. As DNA, the CDR3 is TGCGCCAGCAGCTTGTTTGGACAGGGGGCCGAGCAGTACTTC.

This clonotype was observed many times. V usage is TRBV20-1 and J usage is TRBJ2-5; 8 nucleotides match TRBD1. The CDR3 covers 15 residues. Germline CDR1 is DFQATT and CDR2 is SNEGSKA (reference sequence). Unmatched junction bases numbered 10, after V lost 3 bases and J lost 4 bases. CDR3 nucleotide sequence: TGCAGTGCTAGCCTGGCCAGGGGGCCGGTAGAGACCCAGTACTTC. Translated: CSASLARGPVETQYF.

This clonotype was recorded only once. V usage is TRBV7-2 and J usage is TRBJ2-7, with D tentatively TRBD1 or TRBD2 (6 bases each). CDR1 SGHTA and CDR2 FQGNSA come from the germline V gene. CDR3 length: 16 amino acids. With 0 bases removed from V and 6 bases from J, the gap between germline ends came to 18 bases. CDR3 in DNA: TGTGCCAGCAGCTTAGCCGGGGGCAGGTGGGAAGTCGAGCAGTACTTC. Translated, it gives CASSLAGGRWEVEQYF. Together with reference TRBV7-2 and TRBJ2-7, the CDR3 gives the full variable domain: GAGVSQSPSNKVTEKGKDVELRCDPISGHTALYWYRQSLGQGLEFLIYFQGNSAPDKSGLPSDRFSAERTGGSVSTLTIQRTQQEDSAVYLCASSLAGGRWEVEQYFGPGTRLTVT.

In its sample, this clonotype was seen many times. This may be a read error, as it is one base from a much larger clone. The J gene is TRBJ2-2, the V gene TRBV6-2 or TRBV6-3; no firm D call. Germline CDR1 and CDR2: MNHEY and SVGEGT. V dropped 0 bases and J dropped 3 bases, with 11 bases sitting between them. The CDR3 is made up of 16 amino acids. The CDR3 bases are TGTGCCAGCAGTTACTCGGGTGCATCTGACACCGGGGAGCTGTTTTTT. Residues: CASSYSGASDTGELFF.

In its sample, this clonotype was seen many times. The J gene is TRBJ2-7, the V gene TRBV5-1; 8 bases fit TRBD1. V was pared by 2 bases and J by 5 bases, with 6 bases of the junction left unmatched. Germline lookup yields CDR1 SGHRS and CDR2 YFSETQ. The CDR3 is 14 residues long. The CDR3 region has the DNA TGCGCCAGCAGCTTCGGACAGGGAGCGGACGAGCAGTACTTC. Its translation is CASSFGQGADEQYF. The full variable domain, its missing parts supplied by reference TRBV5-1 and TRBJ2-7, is KAGVTQTPRYLIKTRGQQVTLSCSPISGHRSVSWYQQTPGQGLQFLFEYFSETQRNKGNFPGRFSGRQFSNSRSEMNVSTLELGDSALYLCASSFGQGADEQYFGPGTRLTVT.

This clonotype was picked up many times. The CDR3 nucleotides are TGTGCCTGGAGTCCAGACCCAGAACTTCATGGCTACACCTTC. It is translated as CAWSPDPELHGYTF. The chain recombines TRBV30 with TRBJ1-2; D unresolved. Germline V gene sequence: CDR1 GTSNPN, CDR2 SVGIG (reference sequence). There are 14 residues in the CDR3. V lost 2 bases, J lost 6 bases, and 16 bases lay in between.

The chain has TRBV27 and TRBJ1-1, with D unclear. V lost 5 bases and J lost 10, with 17 bases in between. Germline lookup yields CDR1 MNHEY and CDR2 SMNVEV (reference sequence). The CDR3 has 13 residues. CDR3 coding DNA: TGTGCCAGCAGTCCCCGGACTCGGGAACGAGCTTTCTTT. Translated, it gives CASSPRTRERAFF.

This clonotype was found many times. The chain employs TRBV28 and TRBJ2-7, with 12 bases that match TRBD1. The germline V gene encodes CDR1 MDHEN and CDR2 SYDVKM. CDR3 size: 18 residues. J was trimmed by 6 bases and V by 2 bases; bases with no gene match: 14. CDR3 in DNA: TGTGCCAGCAGTTTAGCGGGACAGGGGGCTAACATCTTCGGCGAGCAGTACTTC. Its protein is CASSLAGQGANIFGEQYF.

This clonotype appeared many times. Being one base from a much bigger clone, this may be a read error. The V gene is TRBV3-1, the J gene TRBJ2-7; 7 positions match TRBD1. Per germline, CDR1 LGHDT and CDR2 YNNKEL (reference sequence). V lost 2 bases to trimming and J lost 3 bases; unmatched junction nucleotides: 1. This CDR3 contains 13 residues. CDR3 in amino acids: CASSQQGVYEQYF. CDR3 sequence (DNA): TGTGCCAGCAGCCAACAGGGGGTCTACGAGCAGTACTTC.